One T cell receptor (beta chain) is described in this entry. Symptom resolution, clearance, or two negative PCRs marked donors in Cohort 3 as recovered. Original processing notes: The authors estimated nucleated cell counts from reference gene primer amplification. Profiling relied on immunoSEQ multiplex PCR, and the TCRdb table lists in-frame clones only, not all of them. Clonal size and the V and J genes are those of that table, whereas D and trimming came from the DNA. There are about 280,000 clones in the sample; 87% occur only once, and roughly 6.3% lies in the top ten. This sample is part of a study of blood T cell repertoires in COVID-19. Study as a whole: Acute and convalescent COVID-19 specimens originated in the United States, Italy and Spain. Sources were T cells, B-cell-depleted T cells, or PBMCs; the material itself was cDNA or gDNA.

Germline CDR1 is SNHLY and CDR2 is FYNNEI. The CDR3 consists of 15 residues. V lost 3 bases to trimming and J lost 10 bases; unmatched junction nucleotides: 11. The specimen sequenced was PBMCs or T cells enriched from blood (not recorded which). This TCR derives from a woman aged 40 to 50 who had recovered from COVID-19. The rearrangement joins TRBV2 to TRBJ2-2; 7 nucleotides line up with TRBD2. CDR3 in DNA: TGTGCCAGCAGTGACACGGGGGGAATTTTCGAGGAGCTGTTTTTT. It codes for CASSDTGGIFEELFF.